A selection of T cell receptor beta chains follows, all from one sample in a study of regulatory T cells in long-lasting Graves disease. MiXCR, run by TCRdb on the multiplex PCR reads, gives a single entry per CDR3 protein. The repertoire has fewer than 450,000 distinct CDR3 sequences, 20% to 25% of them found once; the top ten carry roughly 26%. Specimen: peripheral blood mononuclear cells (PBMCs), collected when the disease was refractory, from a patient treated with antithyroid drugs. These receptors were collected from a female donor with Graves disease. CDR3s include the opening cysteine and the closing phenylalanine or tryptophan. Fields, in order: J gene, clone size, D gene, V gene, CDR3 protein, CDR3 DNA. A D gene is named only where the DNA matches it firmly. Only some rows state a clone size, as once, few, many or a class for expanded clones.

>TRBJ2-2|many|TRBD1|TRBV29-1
CSVTGVTGELFF
TGCAGCGTAACAGGGGTTACCGGGGAGCTGTTTTTT
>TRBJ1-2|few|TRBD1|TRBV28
CASSLGTGFYGYTF
TGTGCCAGCAGTTTGGGGACAGGGTTCTATGGCTACACCTTC
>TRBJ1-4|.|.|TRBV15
CATRSPGGGLYQEKLFF
TGTGCCACCAGATCCCCGGGAGGGGGTTTATATCAAGAAAAACTGTTTTTT
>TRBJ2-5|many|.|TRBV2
CASSVVMEETQYF
TGTGCCAGCAGTGTAGTAATGGAAGAGACCCAGTACTTC
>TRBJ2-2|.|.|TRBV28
CASSSAVTTNTGELFF
TGTGCCAGCAGTTCCGCGGTAACAACGAACACCGGGGAGCTGTTTTTT
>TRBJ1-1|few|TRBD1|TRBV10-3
CAISKGQGANTEAFF
TGTGCCATCAGTAAAGGACAGGGGGCGAACACTGAAGCTTTCTTT
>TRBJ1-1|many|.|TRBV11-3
CASSLDWDTEAFF
TGTGCCAGCAGCTTAGATTGGGACACTGAAGCTTTCTTT
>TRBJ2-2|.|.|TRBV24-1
CATSDPGQKGDTGELFF
TGTGCCACCAGTGACCCTGGACAGAAGGGCGACACCGGGGAGCTGTTTTTT
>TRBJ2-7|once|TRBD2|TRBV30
CAWSVNFGTSGRDYGQYF
TGTGCCTGGAGTGTAAATTTCGGGACTAGCGGGAGAGACTACGGGCAGTACTTC
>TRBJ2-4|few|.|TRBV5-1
CASSLALLAAGKNIQYF
TGCGCCAGCAGCTTGGCCTTGCTGGCAGCGGGCAAAAACATTCAGTACTTC
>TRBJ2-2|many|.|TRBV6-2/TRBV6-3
CASSYWTRNTGELFF
TGTGCCAGCAGTTACTGGACGAGGAACACCGGGGAGCTGTTTTTT
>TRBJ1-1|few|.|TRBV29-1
CSVDQAEAFF
TGCAGCGTTGATCAGGCTGAAGCTTTCTTT
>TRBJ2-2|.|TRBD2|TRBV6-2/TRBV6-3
CASRAGGNGELFF
TGTGCCAGCAGAGCGGGAGGAAACGGGGAGCTGTTTTTT
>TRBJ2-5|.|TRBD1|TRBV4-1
CASSRGQGQAETQYF
TGCGCCAGCAGCCGTGGACAGGGGCAGGCAGAGACCCAGTACTTC
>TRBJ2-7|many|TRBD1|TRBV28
CASTQGTYEQYF
TGTGCCAGCACACAGGGGACCTACGAGCAGTACTTC
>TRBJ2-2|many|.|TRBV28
CASSFGSTGPDVGAGELFF
TGTGCCAGCAGTTTCGGCTCCACGGGGCCGGATGTCGGGGCCGGGGAGCTGTTTTTT
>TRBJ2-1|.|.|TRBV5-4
CASRKGSYNEQFF
TGTGCCAGCAGAAAGGGCTCCTACAATGAGCAGTTCTTC
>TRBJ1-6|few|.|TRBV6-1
CASSSTYNSPLHF
TGTGCCAGCAGTAGTACATATAATTCACCCCTCCACTTT
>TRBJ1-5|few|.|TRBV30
CAWSPDSNQPQHF
TGTGCCTGGAGTCCCGATAGCAATCAGCCCCAGCATTTT
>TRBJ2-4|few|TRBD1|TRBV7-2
CASSMGQKLAKNIQYF
TGTGCCAGCAGCATGGGACAGAAGCTAGCCAAAAACATTCAGTACTTC
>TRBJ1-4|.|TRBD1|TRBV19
CASSKRDSPMEEKLFF
TGTGCCAGTAGTAAGCGGGACAGCCCAATGGAAGAAAAACTGTTTTTT
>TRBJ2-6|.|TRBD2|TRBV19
CASSIASGSGRLGVSGANVLTF
TGTGCCAGTAGTATCGCTAGCGGGAGTGGCAGGCTGGGCGTCTCTGGGGCCAACGTCCTGACTTTC
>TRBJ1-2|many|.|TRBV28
CASRGPGDYGYTF
TGTGCCAGCAGGGGGCCCGGGGACTATGGCTACACCTTC
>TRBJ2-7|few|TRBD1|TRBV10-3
CAITNPDRGRIYEQYF
TGTGCCATCACTAACCCCGACAGGGGTAGAATCTACGAGCAGTACTTC
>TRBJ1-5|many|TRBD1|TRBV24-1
CATSDGTGGNQPQHF
TGTGCCACCAGTGATGGGACAGGGGGGAATCAGCCCCAGCATTTT
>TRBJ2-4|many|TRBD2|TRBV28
CASNERLAGGAKNIQYF
TGTGCCAGCAACGAACGTCTAGCGGGAGGGGCCAAAAACATTCAGTACTTC
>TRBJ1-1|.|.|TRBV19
CASRLMGGLAEAFF
TGTGCCAGTAGACTGATGGGGGGCTTGGCTGAAGCTTTCTTT
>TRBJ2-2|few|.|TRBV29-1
CSARDYAELFF
TGCAGCGCCCGAGATTACGCGGAGCTGTTTTTT
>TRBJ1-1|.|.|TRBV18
CASSPPGVNTEAFF
TGTGCCAGCTCACCACCGGGCGTGAACACTGAAGCTTTCTTT
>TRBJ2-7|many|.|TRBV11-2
CASSYPGLGKYEQYF
TGTGCCAGCAGCTACCCGGGACTCGGTAAATACGAGCAGTACTTC
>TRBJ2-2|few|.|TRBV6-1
CAIGLPDTGELFF
TGTGCCATCGGACTTCCGGACACCGGGGAGCTGTTTTTT
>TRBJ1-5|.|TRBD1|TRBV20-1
CSTRQGGQPQHF
TGCAGTACCCGACAGGGGGGTCAGCCCCAGCATTTT
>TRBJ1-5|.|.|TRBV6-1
CASSPPRGGLSPQHF
TGTGCCAGCAGTCCTCCTCGGGGCGGCCTGTCGCCCCAGCATTTT
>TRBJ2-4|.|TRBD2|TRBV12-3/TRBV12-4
CASSPPGLAGFLAKNIQYF
TGTGCCAGCAGTCCACCCGGACTAGCGGGGTTCCTAGCCAAAAACATTCAGTACTTC
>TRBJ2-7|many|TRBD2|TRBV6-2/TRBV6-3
CASSYASSGSRGEQYF
TGTGCCAGCAGTTACGCGAGTAGCGGGAGTCGAGGGGAGCAGTACTTC
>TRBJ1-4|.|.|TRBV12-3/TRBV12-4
CASSFGTTTTNEKLFF
TGTGCCAGCAGTTTTGGGACAACTACAACTAATGAAAAACTGTTTTTT
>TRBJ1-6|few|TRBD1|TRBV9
CASSPRTGDLSPLHF
TGTGCCAGCAGCCCGAGGACAGGGGATTTGTCACCCCTCCACTTT
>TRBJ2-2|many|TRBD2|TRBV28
CASSLSGRYLGELFF
TGTGCCAGCAGTTTAAGCGGGAGGTACCTCGGGGAGCTGTTTTTT
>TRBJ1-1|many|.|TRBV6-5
CASSYLAGTNTEAFF
TGTGCCAGCAGTTACTTGGCAGGAACTAACACTGAAGCTTTCTTT
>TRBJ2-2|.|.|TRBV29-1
CSVRASGTGELFF
TGCAGCGTCAGGGCGTCGGGCACCGGGGAGCTGTTTTTT
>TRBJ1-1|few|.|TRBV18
CASSPMIQTPQSTEAFF
TGTGCCAGCTCACCGATGATTCAGACGCCCCAGAGCACTGAAGCTTTCTTT
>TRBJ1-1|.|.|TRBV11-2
CASSLAHPPTSRVFPRAPNTEAFF
TGTGCCAGCAGCTTAGCCCATCCCCCGACCAGCCGAGTCTTTCCACGTGCCCCGAACACTGAAGCTTTCTTT
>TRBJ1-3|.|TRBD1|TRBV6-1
CASKTDRGGNTIYF
TGTGCCAGCAAGACTGACAGGGGCGGAAACACCATATATTTT
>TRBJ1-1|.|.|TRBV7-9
CASTISGDGDTEAFF
TGTGCCAGCACCATTAGCGGTGATGGGGATACTGAAGCTTTCTTT
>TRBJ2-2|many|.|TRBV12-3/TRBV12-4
CASTQPFQAANTGELFF
TGTGCCAGCACCCAGCCATTTCAGGCTGCGAACACCGGGGAGCTGTTTTTT